A single sample gave rise to the 26 T cell receptor beta chains below, sequenced in a study of T cell clones after liver transplantation. Assay: immunoSEQ multiplex PCR; the TCRdb copy retains only in-frame clones and omits some. The data contain 50,000 or so clones, less than 90% of them singletons. The sample consisted of CD8+ T cells from blood, taken 12 months after liver transplant. The receptors stem from a human patient who received a liver transplant. Some T cells may be graft donor cells.

The chain has TRBV9 and TRBJ2-7; the match to TRBD1 covers 11 bases. With 3 bases clipped from V and 2 bases from J, the junction kept 4 bases outside the gene matches. CDR3 size: 15 residues. The germline V gene has CDR1 SGDLS and CDR2 YYNGEE. CDR3 sequence (DNA): TGTGCCAGCAGCGCAGGGACAGGGGGAGCCTACGAGCAGTACTTC. Amino acids: CASSAGTGGAYEQYF.

The table lists this clone with a count of one. The CDR3 region has the DNA TGTGCCAGCAGTTTGGGCGCATTCTACGAGCAGTACTTC. It codes for CASSLGAFYEQYF. The V gene is TRBV27, the J gene TRBJ2-7; no definite D call. The CDR3 totals 13 residues. V lost 3 bases and J 3 bases, leaving 9 bases between the germline ends. CDR1 is MNHEY, CDR2 SMNVEV, per germline (reference sequence).

The chain joins TRBV19 to TRBJ1-1; 8 bases line up with TRBD1. Per the germline V gene, CDR1 is LNHDA and CDR2 is SQIVND (reference sequence). CDR3 length: 13 residues. The V segment lost 4 bases and the J segment 5 bases; nucleotides outside the gene matches: 3. This chain's CDR3 is CASSTGGATEAFF. CDR3 nucleotide sequence: TGTGCCAGTAGTACAGGGGGCGCGACTGAAGCTTTCTTT.

This chain joins TRBV27 and TRBJ2-1; 11 bases align to TRBD2. V lost 7 bases, J lost 8 bases, and 10 bases stayed unmatched. CDR3 size: 15 residues. Germline CDR1 and CDR2: MNHEY and SMNVEV (reference sequence). The CDR3: CASTLAGGPGDEQFF. CDR3 sequence (DNA): TGTGCCAGCACCTTAGCGGGAGGGCCGGGCGATGAGCAGTTCTTC.

V usage is TRBV29-1 and J usage is TRBJ2-7, with 11 bases aligning to TRBD1. This CDR3 comprises 16 residues. Germline CDR1 is SQVTM and CDR2 is ANQGSEA. The V segment lost 5 bases and the J segment 4 bases; nucleotides outside the gene matches: 13. This chain's CDR3 is CSVQGGGTGGWYEQYF. CDR3 nucleotides: TGCAGCGTTCAAGGAGGCGGGACAGGGGGATGGTACGAGCAGTACTTC.

The gene calls are TRBV27 and TRBJ2-1; tentative D call: TRBD2 (6 bases). V was shortened by 6 bases and J by 4 bases, with 19 bases between the two germline ends. Germline V gene lookup returns CDR1 MNHEY and CDR2 SMNVEV (reference sequence). The CDR3 loop spans 16 amino acids. The CDR3 region has the DNA TGTGCCAGCAGGGTAAGCGGGTCCTCACTTTACAATGAGCAGTTCTTC. Amino acids: CASRVSGSSLYNEQFF.

V usage is TRBV28 and J usage is TRBJ2-3, with D possibly TRBD2 on 6 matching bases. The length of the CDR3 is 19 residues. From germline, CDR1 is MDHEN and CDR2 SYDVKM. Trimming stripped 3 bases from V and 0 bases from J, with 22 bases between. The CDR3 DNA follows: TGTGCCAGCAGTTTGCCCAGACTAGTTGGTTCGACTAGCACAGATACGCAGTATTTT. Its translation: CASSLPRLVGSTSTDTQYF.

The V gene is TRBV7-6, the J gene TRBJ2-1, with no clear D. Germline values: CDR1 SGHVS, CDR2 FNYEAQ. V lost 0 bases, J lost 4 bases, and 10 bases lay in between. The length of the CDR3 is 15 residues. The CDR3 DNA sequence: TGTGCCAGCAGCTTAGCCGGCGGCTTGTACAATGAGCAGTTCTTC. Translated, it gives CASSLAGGLYNEQFF. The variable domain in full, with the rest retrieved from reference TRBV7-6 and TRBJ2-1, is GAGVSQSPRYKVTKRGQDVALRCDPISGHVSLYWYRQALGQGPEFLTYFNYEAQQDKSGLPNDRFSAERPEGSISTLTIQRTEQRDSAMYRCASSLAGGLYNEQFFGPGTRLTVL.

V gene TRBV27 combines with J gene TRBJ1-1, with 10 nucleotides matching TRBD1. There are 16 residues in the CDR3. Germline CDR1 reads MNHEY; CDR2 reads SMNVEV (reference sequence). The trim removed 6 bases at V and 7 bases at J, leaving 14 bases unmatched. The CDR3, as DNA: TGTGCCAGCAGCTGTAAAATCGACAGGGGGCAGGATGAAGCTTTCTTT. It yields the protein CASSCKIDRGQDEAFF.

The V and J genes are TRBV19 and TRBJ2-7; D is uncertain. The CDR3 consists of 12 residues. V lost 3 bases and J lost 5, with 8 bases in between. CDR1 LNHDA and CDR2 SQIVND come from the germline V gene (reference sequence). In DNA, the CDR3 is TGTGCCAGTAGTATTGGCCCCCACGAGCAGTACTTC. Translating gives CASSIGPHEQYF.

This rearrangement joins TRBV6-5 to TRBJ1-1, with TRBD1 as a possible D gene (5 bases). V was clipped by 5 bases and J by 1 base, with 14 bases between them. Per the germline V gene, CDR1 is MNHEY and CDR2 is SVGAGI. The CDR3 has 15 amino acids. The CDR3 sequence is CASSRSTASNTEAFF. Written as DNA, the CDR3 is TGTGCCAGCAGTAGATCGACAGCTTCGAACACTGAAGCTTTCTTT.

This rearrangement joins TRBV5-1 to TRBJ1-1; D not certain. CDR1 is SGHRS, CDR2 YFSETQ, per germline. The ends were cut back, 0 bases at V and 0 bases at J, with 9 bases in the middle. The CDR3 has 15 residues. CDR3 DNA: TGCGCCAGCAGCTTGGGGGGAGACATGAACACTGAAGCTTTCTTT. Translation gives CASSLGGDMNTEAFF.

The chain couples TRBV7-9 to TRBJ1-1; weak D call: TRBD1 (5 bases). The CDR3 is made up of 14 amino acids. Germline assignment: CDR1 SEHNR and CDR2 FQNEAQ (reference sequence). Trimming took 1 base from V and 4 from J, leaving 10 bases between them. The CDR3 bases are TGTGCCAGCAGCTTAGTTGGGGGAAGCACTGAAGCTTTCTTT. Translation gives CASSLVGGSTEAFF. Full variable domain (missing parts from reference TRBV7-9 and TRBJ1-1): DTGVSQNPRHKITKRGQNVTFRCDPISEHNRLYWYRQTLGQGPEFLTYFQNEAQLEKSRLLSDRFSAERPKGSFSTLEIQRTEQGDSAMYLCASSLVGGSTEAFFGQGTRLTVV.

The V and J genes are TRBV6-1 and TRBJ2-7, with TRBD2 identical over 8 bases. CDR1 and CDR2 (germline): MNHNS, SASEGT. Germline trimming cut 5 bases from V and 6 bases from J; bases unmatched to any gene: 9. The CDR3 is 14 amino acids. DNA of the CDR3: TGTGCCAGCAGTATCGGGACTAGAAAGCTCGAGCAGTACTTC. Protein product: CASSIGTRKLEQYF.

This CDR3 is CASSLGSGRSNTIYF. The CDR3 coding sequence is TGTGCCAGCAGTTTAGGGTCAGGGCGTTCGAACACCATATATTTT. The chain links TRBV28 to TRBJ1-3; tentatively, D is TRBD1 (5 bases). The CDR3 totals 15 residues. Germline V gives CDR1 MDHEN, CDR2 SYDVKM. Deletions cut 2 bases from V and 7 bases from J, with 15 bases between.

V usage is TRBV6-1 and J usage is TRBJ2-7, with no clear D. The germline V and J ends were trimmed by 1 base and 0 bases, with 13 bases remaining between them. The germline V gene has CDR1 MNHNS and CDR2 SASEGT. This CDR3 spans 16 amino acids. Here the CDR3 reads CASSEEILASSYEQYF. The CDR3 DNA sequence: TGTGCCAGCAGTGAAGAGATCCTCGCTAGCTCCTACGAGCAGTACTTC.

J is TRBJ1-1 and V is TRBV9; 8 nucleotides agree with TRBD1. The CDR3 is made up of 15 amino acids. V was clipped by 0 bases and J by 4 bases; unmatched bases: 5. In germline, CDR1 is SGDLS, CDR2 YYNGEE. CDR3 loop: CASSVAGGTGTEAFF. The CDR3 DNA sequence: TGTGCCAGCAGCGTAGCTGGGGGGACAGGCACTGAAGCTTTCTTT.

This clone has only a few counts. The chain uses TRBV29-1 and TRBJ1-2; a possible D gene is TRBD1 (6 bases). This CDR3 has 10 residues. Looked up from germline, CDR1 is SQVTM and CDR2 is ANQGSEA. V was pared by 5 bases and J by 6 bases, with 7 bases between. DNA of the CDR3: TGCAGCGTTTCAGGGGATGGCTACACCTTC. Its protein product is CSVSGDGYTF.

This clone was detected many times. The V and J genes are TRBV29-1 and TRBJ2-2; D is unresolved. The CDR3 spans 12 residues. V dropped 6 bases and J dropped 7 bases, with 12 bases sitting between them. CDR1 and CDR2 from the germline V gene are SQVTM and ANQGSEA. The CDR3 DNA reads TGCAGCGTCTCGATTTCGGTCGGGGAGCTGTTTTTT. This encodes CSVSISVGELFF.

The rearrangement joins TRBV27 to TRBJ1-1; no definite D call. This CDR3 comprises 15 residues. V lost 3 bases to trimming and J lost 6 bases, with 17 bases between them. Germline loops: CDR1 MNHEY, CDR2 SMNVEV (reference sequence). CDR3 amino acids: CASSFGPRVASEAFF. CDR3 sequence (DNA): TGTGCCAGCAGTTTCGGACCTCGCGTGGCGTCTGAAGCTTTCTTT.

This clone was seen just once. The chain is built from TRBV29-1 and TRBJ2-7; the D is unclear. This CDR3 has 11 residues. The V gene lost 3 bases and the J gene lost 0 bases, with 3 bases spanning the gap. Germline CDR1 SQVTM, CDR2 ANQGSEA. CDR3 in DNA: TGCAGCGTTGAGAACTCCTACGAGCAGTACTTC. This translates into CSVENSYEQYF.

This clone was seen a single time. The V gene is TRBV4-2, the J gene TRBJ2-7, with 11 nucleotides matching TRBD1. Germline CDR1 is LGHNA and CDR2 is YNFKEQ. The V segment lost 4 bases and the J segment 3 bases; nucleotides outside the gene matches: 11. The CDR3 runs 17 residues. CDR3 residues: CASSPSAGQGVNYEQYF. CDR3 sequence (DNA): TGTGCCAGCAGCCCCTCCGCGGGACAGGGGGTTAACTACGAGCAGTACTTC.

The chain joins TRBV11-2 to TRBJ2-7, with D hard to call. This CDR3 comprises 13 residues. Germline CDR1 reads SGHAT; CDR2 reads FQNNGV. V lost 3 bases, J lost 3 bases, and 9 bases lay in between. CDR3 in DNA: TGTGCCAGCAGCTTTCTCAGAGACTACGAGCAGTACTTC. It codes for CASSFLRDYEQYF.

This sequence joins TRBV7-8 and TRBJ2-7, with 8 bases fitting TRBD2. CDR3 length: 16 residues. Looked up from germline, CDR1 is SGHVS and CDR2 is FQNEAQ. V lost 5 bases and J lost 6; bases outside the gene matches: 15. The DNA of the CDR3 is TGTGCCAGCAGCCGGGGGTACTGGACTAGCTCTTCCGAGCAGTACTTC. Translated: CASSRGYWTSSSEQYF.

This chain connects TRBV28 to TRBJ2-4; tentatively, D is TRBD1 (5 bases). The V and J ends lost 7 bases and 4 bases respectively, with 14 bases between them. Germline loops: CDR1 MDHEN, CDR2 SYDVKM. The CDR3 runs to 14 residues. The CDR3, as DNA: TGTGCCAGCACCCCCACAGGATCGAAAAACATTCAGTACTTC. The encoded protein is CASTPTGSKNIQYF.

This sequence joins TRBV19 and TRBJ1-5; 10 bases align to TRBD1. V lost 8 bases and J lost 4; bases outside the gene matches: 5. The CDR3 covers 14 residues. Germline V lookup: CDR1 LNHDA, CDR2 SQIVND (reference sequence). CDR3 residues: CASEWGQGNQPQHF. The CDR3 region has the DNA TGTGCCAGTGAGTGGGGACAGGGGAATCAGCCCCAGCATTTT.